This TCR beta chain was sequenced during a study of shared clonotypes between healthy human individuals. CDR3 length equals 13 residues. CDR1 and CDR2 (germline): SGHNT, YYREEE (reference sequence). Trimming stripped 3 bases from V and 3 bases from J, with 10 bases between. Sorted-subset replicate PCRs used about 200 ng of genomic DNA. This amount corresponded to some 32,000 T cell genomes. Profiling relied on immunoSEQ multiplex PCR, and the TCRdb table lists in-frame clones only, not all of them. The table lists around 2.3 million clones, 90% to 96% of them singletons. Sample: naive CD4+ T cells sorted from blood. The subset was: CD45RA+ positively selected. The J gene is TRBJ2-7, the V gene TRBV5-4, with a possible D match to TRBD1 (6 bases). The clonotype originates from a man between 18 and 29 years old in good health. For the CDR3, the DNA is TGTGCCAGCAGCTCCCCGGACAGCTACGAGCAGTACTTC. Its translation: CASSSPDSYEQYF.